The clone carrying this T cell receptor beta chain occurred a few times. Its specificity is not known. This record belongs to a study of blood T cells in healthy people across ages. Per individual sample, total RNA of at least 5 micrograms was extracted. Study-level points and caveats: With unsorted PBMCs, a conclusive comparison of naive versus antigen-experienced cells was not possible.

Trimming removed 4 bases from V and 11 bases from J, with 15 bases in between. Germline CDR1 MGHRA, CDR2 YSYEKL. This CDR3 has 14 amino acids. Alongside a J-beta primer mix, a sample-barcoded 5' primer served in a second PCR lasting 7 to 11 cycles. TCRdb reprocessed the 5' RACE reads via MiXCR and lists one record per CDR3 protein. In the table there are 850,000 to 1,000,000 distinct CDR3 sequences, about 48% of which are singletons. The sequence derives from a man younger than 40 in good health. Material: blood. V usage is TRBV4-1 and J usage is TRBJ1-6, with D perhaps matching TRBD1 (5 bases). CDR3 nucleotide sequence: TGCGCCAGCAGCCCCCGGCAGGGCTCACCACCCCTCCACTTT. This sequence encodes CASSPRQGSPPLHF.